These 8 T cell receptor beta chains share one sample of origin, sequenced in a study of shared T cell receptors in the human thymus. Assay used: immunoSEQ multiplex PCR; TCRdb lists only in-frame clones, some missing. The data show 720,000 or so clones, 70% to 90% seen once. The data were also submitted as part of a second study, on human thymus T cells.

Sequencing input: thymocytes. These receptors were collected from a girl under three years old with a congenital heart defect.

The chain is built from TRBV7-9 and TRBJ1-1; possible D gene TRBD1, 5 bases. The CDR3 covers 12 residues. Trimming took off 1 base at V and 8 bases at J, with 8 bases between the two ends. Germline V lookup: CDR1 SEHNR, CDR2 FQNEAQ (reference sequence). The chain's CDR3 is CASSLGTNEAFF. The CDR3 DNA sequence: TGTGCCAGCAGCTTAGGGACAAACGAAGCTTTCTTT.

The rearrangement links TRBV14 to TRBJ2-1; weak D call: TRBD2 (6 bases). V lost 1 base and J lost 8, with 15 bases in between. Germline V CDR1 and CDR2: SGHDN, FVKESK. There are 15 residues in the CDR3. The CDR3 DNA is TGTGCCAGCAGCCAAGCGGTCCGGGGGTACCATGAGCAGTTCTTC. Its translation: CASSQAVRGYHEQFF.

The V and J genes are TRBV15 and TRBJ1-6, with D possibly TRBD1 on 5 matching bases. Trimming left V 2 bases short and J 8 bases short, with 22 bases between. This CDR3 has 18 amino acids. Germline V gene sequence: CDR1 LNHNV, CDR2 YYDKDF (reference sequence). CDR3 sequence: CATSRQRSGDQQDSPLHF. The DNA of the CDR3 is TGTGCCACCAGCAGACAACGGAGTGGAGATCAACAGGATTCACCCCTCCACTTT.

The CDR3 loop is CASSLSGQGASGYTF. In nucleotides, the CDR3 is TGTGCCAGCAGTTTATCGGGACAGGGGGCTAGTGGCTACACCTTC. The chain is built from TRBV28 and TRBJ1-2; 12 bases align to TRBD1. This CDR3 is built from 15 residues. CDR1 and CDR2 (germline): MDHEN, SYDVKM. V dropped 1 base and J dropped 7; count of bases not matched to a gene: 4.

This sequence joins TRBV28 and TRBJ1-1; D uncertain. V was trimmed by 5 bases and J by 1 base, leaving 8 bases between them. The CDR3 runs 13 residues. CDR1 MDHEN and CDR2 SYDVKM come from the germline V gene. The CDR3 region has the DNA TGTGCCAGCAGTCTGACAAGGAACACTGAAGCTTTCTTT. This translates into CASSLTRNTEAFF.

The chain combines TRBV29-1 with TRBJ1-4; TRBD1 might be the D (6 bases). This CDR3 is 13 amino acids long. The germline V gene has CDR1 SQVTM and CDR2 ANQGSEA. The V gene lost 4 bases and the J gene lost 3 bases, with 9 bases spanning the gap. CDR3 amino acids: CSVGTGPNEKLFF. CDR3 nucleotides: TGCAGCGTTGGTACAGGGCCTAATGAAAAACTGTTTTTT. Together with reference TRBV29-1 and TRBJ1-4, the CDR3 gives the full variable domain: SAVISQKPSRDICQRGTSLTIQCQVDSQVTMMFWYRQQPGQSLTLIATANQGSEATYESGFVIDKFPISRPNLTFSTLTVSNMSPEDSSIYLCSVGTGPNEKLFFGSGTQLSVL.

CDR3 nucleotide sequence: TGTGCCAGCAGTGAAGGAGGGGACAGGGTGAACTACGAGCAGTACTTC. Amino acids: CASSEGGDRVNYEQYF. The chain joins TRBV25-1 to TRBJ2-7; 9 bases fit TRBD1. The CDR3 covers 16 residues. The germline gives CDR1 MGHDK, CDR2 SYGVNS. V gave up 2 bases and J gave up 3 bases; unmatched junction bases: 8.

The chain combines TRBV19 with TRBJ2-1; 8 nucleotides agree with TRBD1. The germline V gene encodes CDR1 LNHDA and CDR2 SQIVND (reference sequence). Trimming cost V 6 bases and J 6 bases; bases outside gene matches: 7. The CDR3 loop spans 14 amino acids. CDR3 sequence (DNA): TGTGCCAGTAGCTCCGGGACAGGTACCAATGAGCAGTTCTTC. Translating gives CASSSGTGTNEQFF.